What follows describes a single T cell receptor (delta chain). What this receptor recognizes is not known. A much more abundant neighbour one base away suggests this may be a read error. The record originates from a study of human gamma delta and Vdelta1 T cells (dated 2018 in TCRdb). Study-wide context: In this study, the researchers looked at Delta One T cells, which are Vd1+ gamma-delta T cells, to see how well they work as cytotoxic effectors against acute myeloid leukemia.

The protocol used for the library was PCR. Instrument used: Illumina MiSeq. In TCRdb, clones were called once more from the public reads by CATT, and rows of identical DNA were later combined. The sample includes 3,500 to 4,500 delta-chain clones, with more than 20% observed a single time. The ten biggest clones cover approximately 68% of the sample. The germline V gene sets CDR1 to TSWWSYY and CDR2 to QGS. Trimming leaves V shorter by 0 bases and J shorter by 4 bases, with the junction holding 26 bases beyond the gene matches. The CDR3 sequence holds 23 residues, the cysteine and phenylalanine included. The retained sequence is limited to the CDR3, 69 bases, with the frame set at the first base.

This clonotype was obtained from a human donor in good health. The rearranged segments are TRDV1 and TRDJ1, and TRDD3 matches 10 of the central bases. The sequencing input was naive CD27+ Vdelta1 gamma-delta T cells from blood. Here is the DNA: TGTGCTCTTGGGGAACTTGCCGCCGCTGCCCCGGCATTCCGGGGGATACGGGGCGATAAACTCATCTTT. It translates to CALGELAAAAPAFRGIRGDKLIF.